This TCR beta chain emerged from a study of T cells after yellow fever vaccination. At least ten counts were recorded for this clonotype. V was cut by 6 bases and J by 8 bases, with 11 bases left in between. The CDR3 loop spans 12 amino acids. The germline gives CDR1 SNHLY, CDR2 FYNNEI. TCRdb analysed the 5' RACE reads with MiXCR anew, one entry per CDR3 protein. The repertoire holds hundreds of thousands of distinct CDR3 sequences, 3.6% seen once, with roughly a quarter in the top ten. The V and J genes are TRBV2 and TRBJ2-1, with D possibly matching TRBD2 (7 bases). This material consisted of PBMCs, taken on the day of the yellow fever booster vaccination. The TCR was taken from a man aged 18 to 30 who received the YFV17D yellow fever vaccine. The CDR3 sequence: CASRRGGDEQFF. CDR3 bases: TGTGCCAGCAGGAGGGGGGGGGATGAGCAGTTCTTC.